This TCR beta chain was identified during a study of T cells in localized non-small cell lung cancer. Germline CDR1 is GTSNPN and CDR2 is SVGIG (reference sequence). The V segment lost 0 bases and the J segment 10 bases; nucleotides outside the gene matches: 1. The CDR3 has 13 amino acids. Profiling relied on immunoSEQ multiplex PCR, and the TCRdb table lists in-frame clones only, not all of them. Here the sample spans over 2,000 clones, over 20% being singletons. This clone is judged large. The sequence was obtained from a man aged 40 to 75 with stage II lung adenocarcinoma. V and J are TRBV30 and TRBJ2-2; 11 nucleotides align to TRBD2. The material sequenced was lung tumor tissue, taken before any cancer treatment. CDR3 coding DNA: TGTGCCTGGAGTGTACTAGCGGGAGTGGAGCTGTTTTTT. Translation gives CAWSVLAGVELFF.